Given below is one T cell receptor beta chain in context. The sample holds many counts of this clonotype. Its antigen target is currently unknown. Per-base qualities were not stored, and no clone one base away is much larger. The data stem from a study of T-cell reconstitution after alpha-beta-depleted transplantation in children (dated by TCRdb to 2016 to 2017). A note on the overall study: T-cell immune reconstitution after TCRalphabeta/CD19-depleted allogeneic hematopoietic cell transplantation in children was quantitatively tracked in the study by means of TCR repertoire profiling. The paper as a whole reports these results and caveats: Over the following months the frequencies of hyperexpanded clones went down, and after one year T-cell counts and TCRbeta diversity were mostly credited to newly produced T cells. In some patients, high TCRbeta diversity at day 60 was attributed to recipient T cells and intrathymic progenitors that had survived conditioning. Apparently early alphabetaT-cell count recovery about two months after transplant reportedly relied on only several hundred rapidly expanded clones derived from non-depleted graft cells.

According to the study, the label for this sample's treatment or condition signals: allogeneic hematopoietic cell transplantation with graft depleted of TCRalphabeta T cells and CD19 B cells. TCRalphabeta/CD19-depleted allogeneic hematopoietic cell grafts were given to the transplant recipients, all of whom were children. Reading the germline V gene gives CDR1 KGHSH and CDR2 LQKENI. V loses 6 bases of germline sequence and J loses 12 bases, and the interval between the two ends is 15 bases. From cysteine to phenylalanine, the CDR3 is 12 amino acids long. CDR3 DNA only is kept here, 36 bases in frame from base 1. The library was prepared using PCR. Reads for this sample came from an Illumina HiSeq 2500. To normalize quantification of the TCRbeta repertoire, the TCR libraries were built with molecular barcoding that relied on unique molecular identifiers. In-frame beta chains were kept once TCRdb had trimmed the public reads at Q25 with fastp and called clones with MiXCR. Identical CDR3 protein sequences are pooled into one entry, listed with their most common genes and DNA. Across this sample there are 250,000 or so distinct CDR3 sequences, with 8.2% seen only once. Together, the top ten hold under 8% of the sample.

This TCR came from a male patient younger than 18 who had a stem cell transplant for acute lymphoblastic leukemia, so the T cells may come from the graft donor. The material was PBMCs, mostly from graft donor cells, obtained 180 days after TCRalphabeta/CD19-depleted stem cell transplant. Rearrangement joined TRBV18 to TRBJ2-1; matching of 5 bases hints at TRBD2 as the D gene. This receptor has the CDR3 CASSLLGRVQFF. The sequence in DNA is TGTGCCAGCTCCCTTCTTGGGCGGGTGCAGTTCTTC.